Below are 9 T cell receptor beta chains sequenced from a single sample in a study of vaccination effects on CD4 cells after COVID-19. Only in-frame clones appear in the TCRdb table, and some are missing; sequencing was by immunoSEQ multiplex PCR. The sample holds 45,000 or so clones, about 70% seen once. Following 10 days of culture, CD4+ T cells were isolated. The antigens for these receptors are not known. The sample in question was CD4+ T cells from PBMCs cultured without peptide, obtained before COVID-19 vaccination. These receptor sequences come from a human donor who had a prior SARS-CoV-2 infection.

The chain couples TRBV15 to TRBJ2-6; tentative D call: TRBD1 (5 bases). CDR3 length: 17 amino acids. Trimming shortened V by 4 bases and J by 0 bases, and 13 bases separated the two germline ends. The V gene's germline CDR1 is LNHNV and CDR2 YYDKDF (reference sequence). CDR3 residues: CATSKGIFISGANVLTF. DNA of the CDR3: TGTGCCACCAGCAAGGGGATTTTCATCTCTGGGGCCAACGTCCTGACTTTC.

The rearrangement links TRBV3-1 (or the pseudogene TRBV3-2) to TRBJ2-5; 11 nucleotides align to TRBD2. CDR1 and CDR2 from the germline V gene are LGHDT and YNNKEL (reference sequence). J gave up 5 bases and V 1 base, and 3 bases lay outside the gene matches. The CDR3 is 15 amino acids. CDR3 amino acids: CASSQAGTSGETQYF. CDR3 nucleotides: TGTGCCAGCAGCCAAGCGGGGACTAGCGGTGAGACCCAGTACTTC.

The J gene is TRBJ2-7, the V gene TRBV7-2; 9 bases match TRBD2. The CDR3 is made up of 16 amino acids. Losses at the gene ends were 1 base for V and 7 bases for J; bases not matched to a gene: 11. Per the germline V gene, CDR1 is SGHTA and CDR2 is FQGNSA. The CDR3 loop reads CASSLDGAGGPREQYF. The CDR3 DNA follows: TGTGCCAGCAGCTTAGACGGGGCGGGGGGGCCTCGGGAGCAGTACTTC. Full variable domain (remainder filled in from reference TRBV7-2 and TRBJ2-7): GAGVSQSPSNKVTEKGKDVELRCDPISGHTALYWYRQSLGQGLEFLIYFQGNSAPDKSGLPSDRFSAERTGGSVSTLTIQRTQQEDSAVYLCASSLDGAGGPREQYFGPGTRLTVT.

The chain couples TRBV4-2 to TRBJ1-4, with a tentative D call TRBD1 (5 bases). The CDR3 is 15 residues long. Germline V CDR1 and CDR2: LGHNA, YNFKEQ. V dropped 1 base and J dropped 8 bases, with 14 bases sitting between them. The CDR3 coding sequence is TGTGCCAGCAGCCAAGTTAGCAGGGAGGGGGAAAAACTGTTTTTT. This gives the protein CASSQVSREGEKLFF.

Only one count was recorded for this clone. The CDR3 here is CASSYRLAGAYEQYF. DNA of the CDR3: TGTGCCAGCAGCTATCGACTAGCGGGAGCCTACGAGCAGTACTTC. The chain has TRBV7-2 and TRBJ2-7, with 12 bases lining up with TRBD2. CDR3 length: 15 residues. Per germline, CDR1 SGHTA and CDR2 FQGNSA. V was pared by 4 bases and J by 2 bases, with 3 bases of the junction left unmatched.

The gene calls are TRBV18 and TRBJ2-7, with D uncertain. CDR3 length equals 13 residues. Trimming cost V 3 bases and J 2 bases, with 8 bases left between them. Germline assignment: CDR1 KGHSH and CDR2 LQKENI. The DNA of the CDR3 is TGTGCCAGCTCACCCCCACAGACCTACGAGCAGTACTTC. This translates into CASSPPQTYEQYF. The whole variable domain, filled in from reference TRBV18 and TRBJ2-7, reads NAGVMQNPRHLVRRRGQEARLRCSPMKGHSHVYWYRQLPEEGLKFMVYLQKENIIDESGMPKERFSAEFPKEGPSILRIQQVVRGDSAAYFCASSPPQTYEQYFGPGTRLTVT.

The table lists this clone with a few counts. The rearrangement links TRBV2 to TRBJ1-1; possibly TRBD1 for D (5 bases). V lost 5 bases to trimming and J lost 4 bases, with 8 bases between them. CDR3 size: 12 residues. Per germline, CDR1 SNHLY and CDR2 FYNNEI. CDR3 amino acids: CASSMTVTEAFF. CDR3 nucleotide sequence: TGTGCCAGCAGTATGACAGTCACTGAAGCTTTCTTT.

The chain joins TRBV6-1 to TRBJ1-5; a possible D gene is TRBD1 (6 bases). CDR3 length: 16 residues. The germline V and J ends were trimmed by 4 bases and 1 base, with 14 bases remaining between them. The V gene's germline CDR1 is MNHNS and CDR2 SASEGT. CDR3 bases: TGTGCCAGCAGTGTACGGAGGGGGGGCAGCAATCAGCCCCAGCATTTT. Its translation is CASSVRRGGSNQPQHF.

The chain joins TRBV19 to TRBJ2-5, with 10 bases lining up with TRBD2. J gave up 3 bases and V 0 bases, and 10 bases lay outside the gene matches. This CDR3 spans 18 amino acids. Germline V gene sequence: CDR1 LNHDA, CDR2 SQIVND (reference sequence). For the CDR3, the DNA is TGTGCCAGTAGTATAGACTCAACCCGGAGCGGGAGGGAAGAGACCCAGTACTTC. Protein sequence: CASSIDSTRSGREETQYF.